Presented here are 26 T cell receptor beta chains from one specimen sequenced in a study of PD-1 blockade in mismatch repair-deficient tumors. Generated by immunoSEQ multiplex PCR, the TCRdb table keeps only in-frame clones and is missing some. The sample carries roughly 130,000 clones, 88% recorded once. The material was peripheral blood, obtained just under 74 weeks after starting pembrolizumab. The origin of the receptors is an adult with mismatch repair-deficient cancer.

This chain links TRBV7-9 with TRBJ2-7; the D gene is possibly TRBD1 (6 bases). Germline lookup yields CDR1 SEHNR and CDR2 FQNEAQ (reference sequence). Between the trimmed V and J ends, which lost 5 bases and 6 bases, there was a span of 20 bases. This CDR3 spans 15 amino acids. Here the CDR3 reads CASSTPSQGPGEQYF. DNA of the CDR3: TGTGCCAGCAGCACCCCGTCCCAGGGGCCTGGCGAGCAGTACTTC.

This chain links TRBV14 with TRBJ2-2; unclear D gene. Germline CDR1 reads SGHDN; CDR2 reads FVKESK. This CDR3 is 17 amino acids long. V was trimmed by 2 bases and J by 1 base, leaving 14 bases between them. CDR3 amino acids: CASSQSLAGVNTGELFF. The CDR3 nucleotides read TGTGCCAGCAGCCAATCTTTGGCTGGGGTGAACACCGGGGAGCTGTTTTTT. The whole variable domain, remainder taken from reference TRBV14 and TRBJ2-2, is EAGVTQFPSHSVIEKGQTVTLRCDPISGHDNLYWYRRVMGKEIKFLLHFVKESKQDESGMPNNRFLAERTGGTYSTLKVQPAELEDSGVYFCASSQSLAGVNTGELFFGEGSRLTVL.

J is TRBJ2-6 and V is TRBV5-4; 12 positions agree with TRBD1. The CDR3 consists of 20 residues. The V gene's germline CDR1 is SGHNT and CDR2 YYREEE (reference sequence). J was trimmed by 0 bases and V by 3 bases; bases with no gene match: 10. The CDR3 sequence: CASSSGTGGFPLSGANVLTF. The CDR3 nucleotides are TGTGCCAGCAGCTCCGGGACAGGGGGCTTTCCACTCTCTGGGGCCAACGTCCTGACTTTC.

The chain carries TRBV5-1 and TRBJ2-3; D gene unclear. Germline values: CDR1 SGHRS, CDR2 YFSETQ. V lost 1 base and J 3 bases, leaving 9 bases between the germline ends. The CDR3 extends over 14 amino acids. CDR3 region: CASSLPQETDTQYF. CDR3 DNA: TGCGCCAGCAGCTTGCCGCAGGAGACAGATACGCAGTATTTT.

V gene TRBV29-1 combines with J gene TRBJ2-1, with 13 bases fitting TRBD2. Germline CDR1 and CDR2: SQVTM and ANQGSEA. V gave up 6 bases and J gave up 3 bases; unmatched junction bases: 2. This CDR3 region has 14 residues. The CDR3 DNA is TGCAGCGTCCGGACTAGCGGGAGCTACAATGAGCAGTTCTTC. It encodes CSVRTSGSYNEQFF.

CDR3 region: CASSWDLYEQYF. The CDR3 DNA is TGTGCCAGCAGCTGGGACCTGTACGAGCAGTACTTC. This chain uses TRBV11-2 with TRBJ2-7, with D perhaps TRBD1 or TRBD2 (5 bases each). Germline-derived CDR1 and CDR2 are SGHAT and FQNNGV. V dropped 4 bases and J dropped 4 bases, with 8 bases sitting between them. The CDR3 has 12 amino acids.

V usage is TRBV30 and J usage is TRBJ2-5; TRBD2 matches 7 bases. Germline V CDR1 and CDR2: GTSNPN, SVGIG (reference sequence). Losses at the gene ends were 2 bases for V and 4 bases for J; bases not matched to a gene: 7. This CDR3 contains 14 residues. The CDR3 nucleotides are TGTGCCTGGAGTACCGGACTAGGAGGAGAGACCCAGTACTTC. It yields the protein CAWSTGLGGETQYF.

The chain links TRBV29-1 to TRBJ1-1; unclear D gene. Per the germline V gene, CDR1 is SQVTM and CDR2 is ANQGSEA. The V end was cut by 6 bases, the J end by 4 bases, with 12 bases between. The CDR3 extends over 12 amino acids. Here the CDR3 DNA reads TGCAGCGTGACGGGTAGGGTCACTGAAGCTTTCTTT. Residues: CSVTGRVTEAFF.

This clone appeared a few times. The chain combines TRBV4-1 with TRBJ1-5; no firm D call. CDR1 and CDR2 (germline): MGHRA, YSYEKL. The CDR3 contains 13 residues. V shed 1 base and J shed 7 bases, with 8 bases lying between them. The CDR3 reads CASSQVQSQPQHF. The CDR3 region has the DNA TGCGCCAGCAGCCAAGTCCAATCACAGCCCCAGCATTTT.

As regards this clone: Other DNA sequences in this sample translate to the same CDR3. This rearrangement joins TRBV11-2 to TRBJ2-7; D uncertain. This CDR3 has 11 amino acids. V gave up 2 bases and J gave up 4 bases, with 3 bases separating them. Per the germline V gene, CDR1 is SGHAT and CDR2 is FQNNGV. The CDR3 DNA reads as TGTGCCAGCAGCTTAAATTACGAGCAGTACTTC. It yields the protein CASSLNYEQYF.

The chain joins TRBV11-2 to TRBJ2-5; 7 bases align to TRBD2. The germline V gene has CDR1 SGHAT and CDR2 FQNNGV. CDR3 length: 15 amino acids. V was pared by 1 base and J by 5 bases, with 7 bases of the junction left unmatched. The CDR3, as DNA: TGTGCCAGCAGCTTAGGCGGCGGGAGTTTTGAGACCCAGTACTTC. Protein product: CASSLGGGSFETQYF.

The rearrangement links TRBV6-7 to TRBJ2-6, with unresolved D. TRBV6-7 counts as an open reading frame of uncertain function. CDR3 size: 18 residues. Trimming shortened V by 5 bases and J by 5 bases, and 22 bases separated the two germline ends. The DNA for the CDR3 is TGTGCCAGCAGTCGACCAGCGCGTTTACAAAGTCGGGCCAACGTCCTGACTTTC. Translated: CASSRPARLQSRANVLTF.

V is TRBV7-8 and J is TRBJ1-2; 11 bases agree with TRBD1. The germline V gene encodes CDR1 SGHVS and CDR2 FQNEAQ. The CDR3 contains 16 residues. V shed 1 base, J shed 5 bases, and the junction held 6 bases outside the gene matches. The CDR3 is CASSLGTGGGWYGYTF. CDR3 sequence (DNA): TGTGCCAGCAGCTTAGGGACAGGGGGCGGTTGGTATGGCTACACCTTC. The complete variable domain, with remaining parts taken from reference TRBV7-8 and TRBJ1-2, reads GAGVSQSPRYKVAKRGQDVALRCDPISGHVSLFWYQQALGQGPEFLTYFQNEAQLDKSGLPSDRFFAERPEGSVSTLKIQRTQQEDSAVYLCASSLGTGGGWYGYTFGSGTRLTVV.

Note on this clone: Other DNA sequences in this sample translate to the same CDR3. The chain uses TRBV19 and TRBJ2-7, with 9 bases aligning to TRBD1. Germline CDR1 and CDR2: LNHDA and SQIVND (reference sequence). Losses at the gene ends were 5 bases for V and 0 bases for J; bases not matched to a gene: 2. There are 14 residues in the CDR3. CDR3 coding DNA: TGTGCCAGTAGTGTGGGACAGGGCTCCTACGAGCAGTACTTC. It encodes CASSVGQGSYEQYF.

This clone has a single count. This chain joins TRBV5-5 and TRBJ2-4; D is perhaps TRBD1 or TRBD2 (6 bases each). Germline assignment: CDR1 SGHKS and CDR2 YYEKEE (reference sequence). This CDR3 has 18 residues. V was trimmed by 1 base and J by 1 base, leaving 18 bases between them. The CDR3 sequence: CASSLLSPGGTAKNIQYF. The CDR3 nucleotides read TGTGCCAGCAGCTTGTTATCTCCCGGGGGCACGGCCAAAAACATTCAGTACTTC. Complete variable domain (other parts from reference TRBV5-5 and TRBJ2-4): DAGVTQSPTHLIKTRGQQVTLRCSPISGHKSVSWYQQVLGQGPQFIFQYYEKEERGRGNFPDRFSARQFPNYSSELNVNALLLGDSALYLCASSLLSPGGTAKNIQYFGAGTRLSVL.

The V call is TRBV28, the J call TRBJ2-1, with a weak D call TRBD2 (5 bases). In germline, CDR1 is MDHEN, CDR2 SYDVKM. The CDR3 loop spans 10 amino acids. Deletions cut 3 bases from V and 13 bases from J, with 7 bases between. CDR3 nucleotide sequence: TGTGCCAGCAGTTTGGGGAGACAGTTCTTC. Translating gives CASSLGRQFF.

V gene TRBV14 combines with J gene TRBJ2-1, with D perhaps matching TRBD2 (6 bases). Germline V gene lookup returns CDR1 SGHDN and CDR2 FVKESK. This CDR3 has 15 residues. Trimming cost V 4 bases and J 4 bases, with 14 bases left between them. The CDR3: CASSLRENVYNEQFF. CDR3 sequence (DNA): TGTGCCAGCAGCCTACGGGAGAATGTGTACAATGAGCAGTTCTTC.

The gene calls are TRBV5-1 and TRBJ2-3; TRBD2 matches at 8 bases. The CDR3 covers 15 residues. V shed 0 bases, J shed 4 bases, and the junction held 4 bases outside the gene matches. Germline V CDR1 and CDR2: SGHRS, YFSETQ. The CDR3 nucleotides are TGCGCCAGCAGCTTGGAATCGGGAGGGGCAGATACGCAGTATTTT. Its translation: CASSLESGGADTQYF.

This clone has only one observation. The gene calls are TRBV30 and TRBJ1-3; 8 nucleotides match TRBD1. This CDR3 region has 20 residues. Per the germline V gene, CDR1 is GTSNPN and CDR2 is SVGIG (reference sequence). Germline trimming cut 3 bases from V and 0 bases from J; bases unmatched to any gene: 19. DNA of the CDR3: TGTGCCTGGAGCCCGAAGGACAGGGACTACATACGCGGCTCTGGAAACACCATATATTTT. As protein: CAWSPKDRDYIRGSGNTIYF.

The V and J genes are TRBV10-3 and TRBJ2-7; a possible D gene is TRBD1 (6 bases). CDR3 length equals 14 residues. CDR1 and CDR2 (germline): ENHRY, SYGVKD. Trimming left V 10 bases short and J 0 bases short, with 16 bases between. This CDR3 is CATGAQGRSYEQYF. As DNA, the CDR3 is TGTGCCACCGGCGCACAGGGTCGCTCCTACGAGCAGTACTTC.

The chain links TRBV7-9 to TRBJ2-5; TRBD1 is a possible D gene (6 bases). Trimming shortened V by 1 base and J by 5 bases, and 8 bases separated the two germline ends. Per germline, CDR1 SEHNR and CDR2 FQNEAQ (reference sequence). This CDR3 contains 13 residues. The CDR3 DNA reads as TGTGCCAGCAGCTTAGGGGGGCTGGAGACCCAGTACTTC. The encoded protein is CASSLGGLETQYF.

This sequence joins TRBV7-9 and TRBJ2-2, with D uncertain. Germline CDR1 and CDR2: SEHNR and FQNEAQ (reference sequence). The length of the CDR3 is 13 residues. Trimming stripped 0 bases from V and 6 bases from J, with 5 bases between. The CDR3 DNA sequence: TGTGCCAGCAGCTTAGCGTTGTCCGGGGAGCTGTTTTTT. Amino acids: CASSLALSGELFF.

This clone has a single count. This rearrangement joins TRBV28 to TRBJ2-4, with TRBD1 matching over 7 bases. CDR1 is MDHEN and CDR2 is SYDVKM in the germline V gene. The CDR3 runs 16 residues. The J segment lost 0 bases and the V segment lost 5 bases, leaving 7 bases of the junction unmatched. CDR3 region: CASSLRQGLAKNIQYF. The CDR3 DNA reads as TGTGCCAGCAGTCTGAGACAGGGCTTAGCCAAAAACATTCAGTACTTC.

This clone was recorded only once. The rearrangement uses TRBV29-1 and TRBJ2-1; possible D gene TRBD2, 6 bases. Trimming shortened V by 7 bases and J by 8 bases, and 21 bases separated the two germline ends. CDR1 and CDR2 (germline): SQVTM, ANQGSEA. The CDR3 spans 14 residues. The CDR3 protein is CSGRRALSWDEQFF. The CDR3 DNA reads TGCAGCGGACGGAGGGCTCTTAGTTGGGATGAGCAGTTCTTC.

The rearrangement uses TRBV19 and TRBJ2-1, with D perhaps matching TRBD2 (5 bases). Trimming took 6 bases from V and 7 from J, leaving 13 bases between them. Germline CDR1 reads LNHDA; CDR2 reads SQIVND (reference sequence). The CDR3 is 13 residues long. In DNA, the CDR3 is TGTGCCAGTAGGGCGGAGGCTGGTAATGAGCAGTTCTTC. Protein sequence: CASRAEAGNEQFF.

The chain uses TRBV11-1 and TRBJ2-5, with TRBD1 matching over 7 bases. The V and J ends lost 5 bases and 1 base, in that order; junction bases with no gene match: 4. Germline loops: CDR1 SGHAT, CDR2 FQDESV (reference sequence). This CDR3 has 14 residues. The CDR3 bases are TGTGCCAGCAGCCTGGGGACAGTCCAAGAGACCCAGTACTTC. Its translation: CASSLGTVQETQYF.